Following are 18 T cell receptor beta chains from one sample sequenced in a study of Graves' ophthalmopathy and Graves' hyperthyroidism. Transcripts of RNA were the source for amplifying TCR beta CDR3 regions. The workflow started with a first-round RT-PCR run with HTBI primers and then moved on to a second-round multiplex PCR. TCRdb passed the multiplex PCR reads through MiXCR, listing each CDR3 protein once. The sample lists about 640,000 distinct CDR3 sequences; over 40% were seen once. Sequencing was performed on peripheral blood. Every receptor here comes from an adult man with Graves' ophthalmopathy.

About this clonotype: A much more abundant neighbour one base away suggests this may be a read error. The chain is built from TRBV19 and TRBJ1-3; D remains unclear. This CDR3 is 15 amino acids long. The V gene's germline CDR1 is LNHDA and CDR2 SQIVND (reference sequence). CDR3 coding DNA: TGTGCCGGTAGTATAGTTGAAAGTTCTGGAAACACCATATATTTT. The encoded protein is CAGSIVESSGNTIYF.

Note on this clonotype: Since a much larger clone is just one base distant, this may be a read error. The V and J genes are TRBV5-5 and TRBJ1-4, with no clear D. This CDR3 spans 16 amino acids. The V end was cut by 2 bases, the J end by 8 bases, with 19 bases between. Per the germline V gene, CDR1 is SGHKS and CDR2 is YYEKEE (reference sequence). CDR3: CASSFEGCGGWEKLFF. CDR3 in DNA: TGTGCCAGCAGCTTTGAGGGATGCGGAGGATGGGAAAAACTGTTTTTT.

There are many counts of this clonotype. The chain links TRBV29-1 to TRBJ2-7, with D possibly matching TRBD2 (6 bases). The CDR3 is made up of 13 amino acids. Between the trimmed V and J ends, which lost 7 bases and 7 bases, there was a span of 20 bases. The germline gives CDR1 SQVTM, CDR2 ANQGSEA. CDR3 in DNA: TGCAGCGCTGGGGGGACCCTGATCCTGGAGCAGTACTTC. Residues: CSAGGTLILEQYF.

This clonotype has a count of ten or more. This chain links TRBV7-9 with TRBJ1-6, with D possibly TRBD1 on 5 matching bases. Germline V gene sequence: CDR1 SEHNR, CDR2 FQNEAQ (reference sequence). The V end was cut by 5 bases, the J end by 0 bases, with 11 bases between. The CDR3 is 16 residues long. The CDR3 loop is CASSLGDGSYNSPLHF. In nucleotides, the CDR3 is TGTGCCAGCAGCCTCGGGGACGGCTCCTATAATTCACCCCTCCACTTT.

In the case of this clonotype: An end of the junction differs from the germline gene, which may be a read error. The CDR3 sequence is CASSQDTGYEQYF. CDR3 coding DNA: TGTGCCAGCAGCCAAGATACAGGCTACGAGCAGTACTTC. The chain has TRBV10-2 and TRBJ2-7; tentative D call: TRBD1 (5 bases). CDR3 size: 13 residues. Germline CDR1 reads WSHSY; CDR2 reads SAAADI.

The V gene is TRBV10-3, the J gene TRBJ2-7; 10 positions agree with TRBD1. The CDR3 covers 14 residues. V was clipped by 8 bases and J by 6 bases; unmatched bases: 10. Germline V CDR1 and CDR2: ENHRY, SYGVKD. CDR3 region: CAIVRDRGSGEQYF. For the CDR3, the DNA is TGTGCCATCGTGCGGGACAGGGGTTCTGGCGAGCAGTACTTC.

V is TRBV30 and J is TRBJ2-7; TRBD1 agrees at 7 bases. The junction had 5 bases not matched to a gene; V was cut back by 7 bases and J by 2 bases. Germline V gene lookup returns CDR1 GTSNPN and CDR2 SVGIG (reference sequence). The CDR3 loop spans 12 amino acids. The CDR3 region is CASTGAAYEQYF. Written as DNA, the CDR3 is TGTGCCTCCACAGGGGCCGCCTACGAGCAGTACTTC.

This rearrangement joins TRBV6-4 to TRBJ1-6; D is unresolved. Trimming took 0 bases from V and 10 from J, leaving 7 bases between them. Germline assignment: CDR1 MRHNA and CDR2 SNTAGT. The CDR3 has 13 amino acids. CDR3 amino acids: CASSDSAGSPLHF. DNA for the CDR3: TGTGCCAGCAGTGACTCGGCAGGCTCACCCCTCCACTTT.

The V call is TRBV9, the J call TRBJ1-1; D uncertain. The V gene's germline CDR1 is SGDLS and CDR2 YYNGEE. V lost 4 bases to trimming and J lost 3 bases, with 13 bases between them. The CDR3 totals 14 residues. The DNA for the CDR3 is TGTGCCAGCAGCCAAGCGAAGGGTCACACTGAAGCTTTCTTT. Residues: CASSQAKGHTEAFF.

Many counts were recorded for this clonotype. This chain links TRBV2 with TRBJ2-7; TRBD1 matches at 8 bases. The J segment lost 2 bases and the V segment lost 1 base, leaving 7 bases of the junction unmatched. Germline V gene lookup returns CDR1 SNHLY and CDR2 FYNNEI. CDR3 length: 16 residues. The CDR3 sequence: CASSEDLGQGTYEQYF. The DNA of the CDR3 is TGTGCCAGCAGTGAAGACCTAGGACAGGGAACCTACGAGCAGTACTTC.

This chain connects TRBV29-1 to TRBJ2-5; TRBD2 is a possible D gene (5 bases). Germline V lookup: CDR1 SQVTM, CDR2 ANQGSEA. The V and J ends lost 3 bases and 8 bases respectively, with 13 bases between them. The CDR3 sequence is 12 residues long. The CDR3 loop reads CSVDQRGRTQYF. The DNA of the CDR3 is TGCAGCGTTGACCAGCGAGGGCGAACCCAGTACTTC.

This clonotype has at least ten counts. V usage is TRBV20-1 and J usage is TRBJ1-5, with D uncertain. CDR3 length: 12 residues. From germline, CDR1 is DFQATT and CDR2 SNEGSKA (reference sequence). Trimming cost V 1 base and J 3 bases, with 4 bases left between them. As DNA, the CDR3 is TGCAGTGCTAGAGTCGACAATCAGCCCCAGCATTTT. It translates to CSARVDNQPQHF.

This rearrangement joins TRBV7-9 to TRBJ1-5; D is unclear. Germline V CDR1 and CDR2: SEHNR, FQNEAQ (reference sequence). V was clipped by 3 bases and J by 15 bases, with 3 bases between them. This CDR3 is 8 amino acids long. The CDR3 DNA reads as TGTGCCAGCAGCTTTGGGCATTTT. Protein product: CASSFGHF.

The V gene is TRBV25-1, the J gene TRBJ2-1; 8 bases fit TRBD2. This CDR3 comprises 15 residues. V was clipped by 4 bases and J by 7 bases; unmatched bases: 9. From germline, CDR1 is MGHDK and CDR2 SYGVNS. The chain's CDR3 is CASSAPGLVRNEQFF. The CDR3 nucleotides are TGTGCCAGCAGTGCCCCGGGACTAGTCAGGAATGAGCAGTTCTTC.

The chain couples TRBV9 to TRBJ1-2; 8 bases are a match to TRBD1. Trimming took 5 bases from V and 6 from J; bases not matched to a gene: 6. Germline CDR1 SGDLS, CDR2 YYNGEE. The CDR3 spans 13 residues. The CDR3 DNA follows: TGTGCCAGCAGTTTAAGGACAGGGAATGGCTACACCTTC. It codes for CASSLRTGNGYTF.

V usage is TRBV2 and J usage is TRBJ1-5; no clear D gene. Germline V CDR1 and CDR2: SNHLY, FYNNEI. CDR3 length: 14 amino acids. The V gene lost 0 bases and the J gene lost 5 bases, with 8 bases spanning the gap. The CDR3 here is CASSEAGRYQPQHF. In nucleotides, the CDR3 is TGTGCCAGCAGTGAAGCAGGGAGGTATCAGCCCCAGCATTTT.

This clonotype was recorded only once. A much larger clone is a single base away; this may be a read error. This rearrangement joins TRBV10-3 to TRBJ1-2; a possible D gene is TRBD1 (5 bases). Trimming cost V 11 bases and J 3 bases, with 19 bases left between them. The CDR3 is 14 amino acids. Germline V lookup: CDR1 ENHRY, CDR2 SYGVKD. CDR3 sequence reads: CAGSAPDKDYGYTF. The CDR3 bases are TGTGCCGGCAGCGCTCCGGACAAGGACTATGGCTACACCTTC.

This clonotype has a count of ten or more. The chain links TRBV24-1 to TRBJ2-2; D remains ambiguous. The CDR3 sequence is 14 residues long. Germline CDR1 and CDR2: KGHDR and SFDVKD. Trimming took off 2 bases at V and 1 base at J, with 4 bases between the two ends. The CDR3 here is CATSDSMNTGELFF. The CDR3 DNA sequence: TGTGCCACCAGTGATTCGATGAACACCGGGGAGCTGTTTTTT.